This T cell receptor (beta chain) appears in the sequencing data of a study of blood T cell repertoires in COVID-19. Across the study: The United States, Italy and Spain supplied acute and convalescent COVID-19 samples. The cDNA or gDNA used as material had been derived from T cells, B-cell-depleted T cells, or PBMCs.

V lost 6 bases and J 4 bases, leaving 12 bases between the germline ends. This CDR3 is 14 amino acids long. Germline CDR1 reads MNHEY; CDR2 reads SMNVEV (reference sequence). The authors' processing: Amplifying reference gene primers gave estimates of nucleated cell counts. Repertoires were generated with immunoSEQ multiplex PCR, while TCRdb's copy carries only in-frame clones and drops some. The V and J calls and clone size were taken over from that table, and D and trimming were inferred from the DNA. The sample includes hundreds of thousands of clones, approximately 90% seen only once; the top ten take more than 1.5%.

The gene calls are TRBV27 and TRBJ2-2; maybe TRBD1 (5 bases). Sequenced: PBMCs or T cells enriched from blood (not recorded which). The source is a man aged 35 to 55 who had recovered from COVID-19. The CDR3, as DNA: TGTGCCAGCAGCAGGGCAGGGTTCACCGGGGAGCTGTTTTTT. Translating gives CASSRAGFTGELFF.